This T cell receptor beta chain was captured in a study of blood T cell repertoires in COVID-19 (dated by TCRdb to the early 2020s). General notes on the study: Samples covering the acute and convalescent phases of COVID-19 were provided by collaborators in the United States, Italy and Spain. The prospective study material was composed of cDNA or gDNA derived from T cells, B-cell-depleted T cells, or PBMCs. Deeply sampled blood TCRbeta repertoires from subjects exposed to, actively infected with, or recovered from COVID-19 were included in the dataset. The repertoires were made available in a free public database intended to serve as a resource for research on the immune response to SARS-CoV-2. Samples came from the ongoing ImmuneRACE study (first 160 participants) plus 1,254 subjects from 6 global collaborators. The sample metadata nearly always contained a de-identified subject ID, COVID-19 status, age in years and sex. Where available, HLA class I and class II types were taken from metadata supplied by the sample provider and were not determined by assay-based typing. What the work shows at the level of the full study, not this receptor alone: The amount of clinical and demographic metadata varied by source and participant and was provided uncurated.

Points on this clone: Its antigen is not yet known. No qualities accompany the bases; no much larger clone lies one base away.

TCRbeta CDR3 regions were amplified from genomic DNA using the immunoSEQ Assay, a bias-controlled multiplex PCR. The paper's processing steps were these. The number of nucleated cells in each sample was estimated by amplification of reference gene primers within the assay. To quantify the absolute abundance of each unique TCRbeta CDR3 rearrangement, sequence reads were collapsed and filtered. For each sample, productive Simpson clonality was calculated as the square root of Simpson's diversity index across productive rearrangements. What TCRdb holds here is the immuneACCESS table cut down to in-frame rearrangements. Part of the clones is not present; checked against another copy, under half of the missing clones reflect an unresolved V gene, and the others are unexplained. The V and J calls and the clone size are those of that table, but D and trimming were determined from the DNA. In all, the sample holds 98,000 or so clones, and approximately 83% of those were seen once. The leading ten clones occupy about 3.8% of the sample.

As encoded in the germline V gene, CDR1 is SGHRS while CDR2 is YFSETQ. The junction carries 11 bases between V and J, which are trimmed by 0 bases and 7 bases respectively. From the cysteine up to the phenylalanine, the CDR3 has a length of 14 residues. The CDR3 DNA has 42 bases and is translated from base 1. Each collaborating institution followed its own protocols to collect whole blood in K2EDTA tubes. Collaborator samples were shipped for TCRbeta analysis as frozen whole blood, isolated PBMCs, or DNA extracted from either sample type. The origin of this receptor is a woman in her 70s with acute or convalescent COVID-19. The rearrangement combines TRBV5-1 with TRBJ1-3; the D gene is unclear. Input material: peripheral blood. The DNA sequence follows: TGCGCCAGCAGCTTGGCTTCGGGGAGGAACACCATATATTTT. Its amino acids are CASSLASGRNTIYF. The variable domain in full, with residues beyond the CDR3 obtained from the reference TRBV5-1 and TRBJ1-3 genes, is KAGVTQTPRYLIKTRGQQVTLSCSPISGHRSVSWYQQTPGQGLQFLFEYFSETQRNKGNFPGRFSGRQFSNSRSEMNVSTLELGDSALYLCASSLASGRNTIYFGEGSWLTVV.